The 15 T cell receptor beta chains reported below all come from one sample, sequenced in a study of cytomegalovirus exposure and HLA in healthy donors. It was with 60 Vbeta and 13 Jbeta primers that the PCR ran. The assay was immunoSEQ multiplex PCR, and TCRdb's table has in-frame clones only and misses some. The data hold fewer than 200,000 clones, with about 68% observed a single time. Sequencing was carried out using PBMCs. The receptors were sampled from a man aged 18-30 years in good health and CMV-seronegative.

The chain combines TRBV19 with TRBJ2-7; tentative D call: TRBD2 (6 bases). Germline lookup yields CDR1 LNHDA and CDR2 SQIVND (reference sequence). The V gene lost 5 bases and the J gene lost 7 bases, with 21 bases spanning the gap. The CDR3 runs to 15 residues. The CDR3 sequence is CASSLGDSNQGEQYF. CDR3 DNA sequence: TGTGCCAGTAGTTTAGGGGACTCAAATCAAGGGGAGCAGTACTTC.

V is TRBV9 and J is TRBJ2-5, with 10 bases identical to TRBD2. Looked up from germline, CDR1 is SGDLS and CDR2 is YYNGEE. The CDR3 length is 19 residues. After removal of 4 bases from V and 5 bases from J, the junction contained 20 bases not matched to a gene. This chain's CDR3 is CASSSGLAVLAGVVETQYF. The CDR3 DNA sequence: TGTGCCAGCAGCTCAGGACTGGCGGTCCTAGCGGGAGTTGTGGAGACCCAGTACTTC.

A single count supports this clone. This rearrangement joins TRBV6-4 to TRBJ2-1; D not resolved. The germline V gene has CDR1 MRHNA and CDR2 SNTAGT. The CDR3 has 13 amino acids. Trimming shortened V by 0 bases and J by 7 bases, and 7 bases separated the two germline ends. The CDR3 DNA sequence: TGTGCCAGCAGTGACTCGAGTGAGAATGAGCAGTTCTTC. Translated, it gives CASSDSSENEQFF.

V usage is TRBV2 and J usage is TRBJ2-4; D is ambiguous. V was clipped by 2 bases and J by 0 bases, with 5 bases between them. The CDR3 runs 14 residues. Germline lookup yields CDR1 SNHLY and CDR2 FYNNEI. CDR3 region: CASSENGAKNIQYF. CDR3 coding DNA: TGTGCCAGCAGTGAAAACGGAGCCAAAAACATTCAGTACTTC.

This clone was seen more than once but under ten times. The rearrangement uses TRBV6-5 and TRBJ1-2; D is ambiguous. The germline V gene encodes CDR1 MNHEY and CDR2 SVGAGI. Trimming left V 6 bases short and J 2 bases short, with 7 bases between. There are 12 residues in the CDR3. DNA of the CDR3: TGTGCCAGCAGGCTTCGGAACTATGGCTACACCTTC. It specifies CASRLRNYGYTF.

The genes are TRBV27 and TRBJ2-1; TRBD1 aligns across 10 bases. Germline V lookup: CDR1 MNHEY, CDR2 SMNVEV (reference sequence). This CDR3 region has 17 residues. V dropped 2 bases and J dropped 3; count of bases not matched to a gene: 7. This CDR3 is CASSLRRGTGVYNEQFF. The CDR3, as DNA: TGTGCCAGCAGTTTACGACGGGGGACAGGGGTCTACAATGAGCAGTTCTTC.

A word on this clone: The same CDR3 can be traced to other DNA sequences in this sample. The chain couples TRBV7-9 to TRBJ2-2, with 8 bases matching TRBD2. Germline CDR1 reads SEHNR; CDR2 reads FQNEAQ (reference sequence). CDR3 size: 19 residues. Germline trimming cut 1 base from V and 4 bases from J; bases unmatched to any gene: 14. The CDR3: CASSLGGVLAGGGTGELFF. The CDR3 bases are TGTGCCAGCAGCTTAGGAGGGGTGCTGGCGGGAGGAGGCACCGGGGAGCTGTTTTTT.

The CDR3 sequence: CASSQEWAANYGYTF. In nucleotides, the CDR3 is TGCGCCAGCAGCCAAGAGTGGGCCGCAAACTATGGCTACACCTTC. The chain recombines TRBV4-3 with TRBJ1-2; the D is unclear. Per the germline V gene, CDR1 is LGHNA and CDR2 is YSLEER. V lost 0 bases to trimming and J lost 2 bases, with 10 bases between them. The CDR3 covers 15 residues.

The chain carries TRBV6-4 and TRBJ2-3; 12 bases map to TRBD1. This CDR3 region has 15 residues. V shed 3 bases and J 4 bases; nucleotides not matched to a gene: 2. Germline assignment: CDR1 MRHNA and CDR2 SNTAGT. The CDR3 sequence is CASSEGTGGADTQYF. CDR3 in DNA: TGTGCCAGCAGTGAGGGGACAGGGGGCGCAGATACGCAGTATTTT.

The CDR3 bases are TGTGCCAGCAGTTCGGGACTAGCTGCCAACTACGAGCAGTACTTC. Translating gives CASSSGLAANYEQYF. This chain joins TRBV6-1 and TRBJ2-7; TRBD2 matches at 9 bases. V lost 5 bases and J lost 3; bases outside the gene matches: 8. The CDR3 has 15 residues. Germline CDR1 reads MNHNS; CDR2 reads SASEGT.

This clone was seen only once. The CDR3 reads CASRRGGTEAFF. In DNA, the CDR3 is TGTGCCAGTCGACGTGGGGGGACTGAAGCTTTCTTT. The chain links TRBV19 to TRBJ1-1; tentatively, D is TRBD1 (5 bases). Between the trimmed V and J ends, which lost 8 bases and 5 bases, there was a span of 12 bases. There are 12 residues in the CDR3. Germline loops: CDR1 LNHDA, CDR2 SQIVND (reference sequence).

The chain carries TRBV9 and TRBJ1-2; tentative D call: TRBD1 (6 bases). CDR1 is SGDLS and CDR2 is YYNGEE in the germline V gene. CDR3 length: 13 amino acids. V lost 7 bases and J lost 4, with 14 bases in between. The CDR3 DNA reads TGTGCCAGCGGGATGCTGGACAGCTATGGCTACACCTTC. It encodes CASGMLDSYGYTF.

This clone has more than one count but fewer than ten. The V call is TRBV10-2, the J call TRBJ1-4; 7 bases are shared with TRBD1. The V segment lost 6 bases and the J segment 7 bases; nucleotides outside the gene matches: 8. The CDR3 spans 14 residues. The germline V gene encodes CDR1 WSHSY and CDR2 SAAADI. CDR3 sequence: CASRLTGRAEKLFF. The CDR3 DNA reads as TGCGCCAGCAGGTTGACAGGGCGGGCTGAAAAACTGTTTTTT.

The chain links TRBV4-3 to TRBJ1-6; D is perhaps TRBD1 (5 bases). CDR1 and CDR2 (germline): LGHNA, YSLEER. This CDR3 spans 15 amino acids. V lost 0 bases to trimming and J lost 3 bases, with 6 bases between them. The CDR3 sequence is CASSQEQGYNSPLHF. The CDR3 DNA reads TGCGCCAGCAGCCAAGAGCAGGGCTATAATTCACCCCTCCACTTT.

This chain joins TRBV7-9 and TRBJ2-1; 8 nucleotides match TRBD1. After removal of 5 bases from V and 15 bases from J, the junction contained 6 bases not matched to a gene. There are 11 residues in the CDR3. CDR1 is SEHNR, CDR2 FQNEAQ, per germline (reference sequence). The CDR3 protein is CASSPGTGLFF. CDR3 nucleotide sequence: TGTGCCAGCAGCCCCGGGACAGGTTTGTTCTTC. Complete variable domain (other parts from reference TRBV7-9 and TRBJ2-1): DTGVSQNPRHKITKRGQNVTFRCDPISEHNRLYWYRQTLGQGPEFLTYFQNEAQLEKSRLLSDRFSAERPKGSFSTLEIQRTEQGDSAMYLCASSPGTGLFFGPGTRLTVL.